The T cell receptor beta chain described here comes from a study of blood T cell repertoires in COVID-19. Background on the study: Samples taken during acute and convalescent COVID-19 were collected in the United States, Italy and Spain. PBMCs, B-cell-depleted T cells, or T cells provided the cDNA or gDNA that made up the material.

Authors' analysis steps: Amplification with reference gene primers provided the estimates of nucleated cell counts. Assay: immunoSEQ multiplex PCR; the TCRdb copy retains only in-frame clones and omits some. V, J and clone size derive from that table, while D and trimming were established from the DNA sequence. The table lists roughly 670,000 clones, 70% to 90% of them singletons. The CDR3 is 15 amino acids. V was clipped by 3 bases and J by 2 bases; unmatched bases: 3. Germline lookup yields CDR1 SGHTA and CDR2 FQGTGA. The chain carries TRBV7-3 and TRBJ2-2, with 7 nucleotides matching TRBD1. Sample: peripheral blood. This TCR was recovered from a woman aged 18-30 years with acute or convalescent COVID-19. The DNA of the CDR3 is TGTGCCAGCAGCTTGACAGGGATCAACACCGGGGAGCTGTTTTTT. Translating it yields CASSLTGINTGELFF. Full variable domain (missing parts from reference TRBV7-3 and TRBJ2-2): GAGVSQTPSNKVTEKGKYVELRCDPISGHTALYWYRQSLGQGPEFLIYFQGTGAADDSGLPNDRFFAVRPEGSVSTLKIQRTERGDSAVYLCASSLTGINTGELFFGEGSRLTVL.